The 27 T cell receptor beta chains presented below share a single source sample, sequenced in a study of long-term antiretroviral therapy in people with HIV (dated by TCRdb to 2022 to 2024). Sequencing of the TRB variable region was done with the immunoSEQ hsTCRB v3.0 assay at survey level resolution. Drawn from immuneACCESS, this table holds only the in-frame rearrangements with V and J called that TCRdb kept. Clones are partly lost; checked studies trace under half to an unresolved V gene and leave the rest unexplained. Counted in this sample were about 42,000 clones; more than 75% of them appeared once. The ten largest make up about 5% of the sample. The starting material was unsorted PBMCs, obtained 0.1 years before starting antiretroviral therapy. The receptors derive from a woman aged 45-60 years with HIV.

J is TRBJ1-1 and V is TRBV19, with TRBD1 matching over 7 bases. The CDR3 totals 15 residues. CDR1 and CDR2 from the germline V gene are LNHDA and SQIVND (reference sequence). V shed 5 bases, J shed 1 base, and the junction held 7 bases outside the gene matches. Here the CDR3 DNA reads TGTGCCAGTAGTGCGGTGGCAGGGGGGAACACTGAAGCTTTCTTT. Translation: CASSAVAGGNTEAFF.

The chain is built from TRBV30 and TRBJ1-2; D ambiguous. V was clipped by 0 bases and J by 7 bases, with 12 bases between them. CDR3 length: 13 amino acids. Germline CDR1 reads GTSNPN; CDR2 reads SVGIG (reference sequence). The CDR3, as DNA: TGTGCCTGGAGTGTGCAGGCCGGGCTTGGCTACACCTTC. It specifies CAWSVQAGLGYTF.

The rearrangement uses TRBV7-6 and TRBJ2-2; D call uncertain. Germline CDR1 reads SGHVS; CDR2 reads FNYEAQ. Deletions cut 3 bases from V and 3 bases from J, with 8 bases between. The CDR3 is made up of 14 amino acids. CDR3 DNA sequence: TGTGCCAGCAGCTTCATACAAGACACCGGGGAGCTGTTTTTT. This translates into CASSFIQDTGELFF.

CDR3 region: CAISESQVSNTEAFF. CDR3 coding DNA: TGTGCCATCAGTGAGTCGCAGGTCTCGAACACTGAAGCTTTCTTT. The V call is TRBV10-3, the J call TRBJ1-1, with D hard to call. The CDR3 consists of 15 residues. Germline CDR1 reads ENHRY; CDR2 reads SYGVKD. V lost 0 bases and J lost 1, with 9 bases in between.

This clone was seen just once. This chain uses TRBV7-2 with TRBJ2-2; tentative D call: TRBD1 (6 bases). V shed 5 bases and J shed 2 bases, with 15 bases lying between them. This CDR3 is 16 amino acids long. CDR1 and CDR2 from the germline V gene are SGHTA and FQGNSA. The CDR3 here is CASSLTGKVNTGELFF. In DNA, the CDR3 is TGTGCCAGCAGCCTTACAGGGAAGGTTAACACCGGGGAGCTGTTTTTT.

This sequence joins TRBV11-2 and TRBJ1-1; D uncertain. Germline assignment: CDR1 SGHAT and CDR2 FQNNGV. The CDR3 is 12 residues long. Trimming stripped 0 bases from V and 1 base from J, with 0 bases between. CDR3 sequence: CASSLENTEAFF. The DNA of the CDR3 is TGTGCCAGCAGCTTAGAGAACACTGAAGCTTTCTTT.

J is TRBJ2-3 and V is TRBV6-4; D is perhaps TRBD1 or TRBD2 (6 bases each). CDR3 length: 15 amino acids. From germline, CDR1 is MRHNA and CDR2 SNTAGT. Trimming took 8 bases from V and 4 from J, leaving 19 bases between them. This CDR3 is CASSRGAFLSDTQYF. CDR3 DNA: TGTGCCAGCTCAAGGGGGGCCTTTTTGTCAGATACGCAGTATTTT.

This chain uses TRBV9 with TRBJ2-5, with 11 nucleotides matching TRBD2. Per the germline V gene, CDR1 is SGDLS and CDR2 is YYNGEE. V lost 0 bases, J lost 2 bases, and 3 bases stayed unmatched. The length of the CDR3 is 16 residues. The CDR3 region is CASSVAVAGGQETQYF. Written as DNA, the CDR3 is TGTGCCAGCAGCGTAGCGGTAGCGGGGGGGCAAGAGACCCAGTACTTC.

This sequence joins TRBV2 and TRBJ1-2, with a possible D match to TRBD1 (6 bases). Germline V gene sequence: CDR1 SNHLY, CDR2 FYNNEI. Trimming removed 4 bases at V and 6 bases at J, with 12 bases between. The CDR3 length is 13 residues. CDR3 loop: CASSVGAYDGYTF. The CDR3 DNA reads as TGTGCCAGCAGTGTGGGGGCCTATGATGGCTACACCTTC. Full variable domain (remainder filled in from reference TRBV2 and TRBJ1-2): EPEVTQTPSHQVTQMGQEVILRCVPISNHLYFYWYRQILGQKVEFLVSFYNNEISEKSEIFDDQFSVERPDGSNFTLKIRSTKLEDSAMYFCASSVGAYDGYTFGSGTRLTVV.

CDR3 bases: TGTGCCTGGAGTGTAGTTCGGGATAATTCACCCCTCCACTTT. Amino acids: CAWSVVRDNSPLHF. This chain uses TRBV30 with TRBJ1-6; D uncertain. The CDR3 length is 14 residues. The V gene's germline CDR1 is GTSNPN and CDR2 SVGIG (reference sequence). V dropped 0 bases and J dropped 5 bases, with 8 bases sitting between them.

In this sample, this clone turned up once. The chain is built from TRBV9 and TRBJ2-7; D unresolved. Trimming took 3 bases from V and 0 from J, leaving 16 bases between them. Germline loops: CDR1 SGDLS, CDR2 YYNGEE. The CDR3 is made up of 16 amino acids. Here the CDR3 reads CASSADSKMSSYEQYF. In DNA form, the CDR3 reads TGTGCCAGCAGCGCCGACTCAAAAATGAGCTCCTACGAGCAGTACTTC.

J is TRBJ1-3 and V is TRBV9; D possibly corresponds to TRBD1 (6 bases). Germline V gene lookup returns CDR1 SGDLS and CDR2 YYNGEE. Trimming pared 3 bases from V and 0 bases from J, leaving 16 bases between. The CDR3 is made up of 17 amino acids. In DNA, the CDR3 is TGTGCCAGCAGCGCCACCGCGGGGGGCTCCTCTGGAAACACCATATATTTT. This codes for CASSATAGGSSGNTIYF.

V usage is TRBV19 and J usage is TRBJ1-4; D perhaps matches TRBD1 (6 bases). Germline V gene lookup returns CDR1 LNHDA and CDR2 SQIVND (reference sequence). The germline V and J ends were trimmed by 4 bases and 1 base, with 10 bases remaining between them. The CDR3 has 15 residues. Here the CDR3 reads CASSTKGVTNEKLFF. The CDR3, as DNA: TGTGCCAGTAGTACAAAGGGGGTAACTAATGAAAAACTGTTTTTT.

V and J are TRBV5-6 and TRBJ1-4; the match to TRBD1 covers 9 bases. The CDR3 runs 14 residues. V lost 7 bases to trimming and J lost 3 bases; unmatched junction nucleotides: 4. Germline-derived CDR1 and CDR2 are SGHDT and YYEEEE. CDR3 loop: CASGQGIPNEKLFF. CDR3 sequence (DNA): TGTGCCAGCGGACAGGGGATCCCTAATGAAAAACTGTTTTTT.

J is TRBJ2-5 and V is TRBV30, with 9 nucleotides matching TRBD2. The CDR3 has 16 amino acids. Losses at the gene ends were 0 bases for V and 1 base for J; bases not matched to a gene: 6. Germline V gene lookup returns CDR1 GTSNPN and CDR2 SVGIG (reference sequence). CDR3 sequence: CAWSVGLAGFQETQYF. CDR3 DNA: TGTGCCTGGAGTGTAGGGCTAGCGGGGTTCCAAGAGACCCAGTACTTC.

The CDR3 spells CASSVAGGGETQYF. DNA of the CDR3: TGTGCCAGCAGCGTTGCGGGAGGGGGGGAGACCCAGTACTTC. The chain couples TRBV9 to TRBJ2-5, with 9 bases that match TRBD2. This CDR3 spans 14 amino acids. Germline CDR1 and CDR2: SGDLS and YYNGEE. Losses at the gene ends were 2 bases for V and 5 bases for J; bases not matched to a gene: 4.

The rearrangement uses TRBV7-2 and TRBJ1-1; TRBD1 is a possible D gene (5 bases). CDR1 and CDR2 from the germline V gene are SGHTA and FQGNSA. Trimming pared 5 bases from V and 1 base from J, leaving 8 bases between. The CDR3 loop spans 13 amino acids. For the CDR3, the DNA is TGTGCCAGCAGCAAAGACAGGAACACTGAAGCTTTCTTT. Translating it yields CASSKDRNTEAFF. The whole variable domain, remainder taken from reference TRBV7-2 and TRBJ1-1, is GAGVSQSPSNKVTEKGKDVELRCDPISGHTALYWYRQSLGQGLEFLIYFQGNSAPDKSGLPSDRFSAERTGGSVSTLTIQRTQQEDSAVYLCASSKDRNTEAFFGQGTRLTVV.

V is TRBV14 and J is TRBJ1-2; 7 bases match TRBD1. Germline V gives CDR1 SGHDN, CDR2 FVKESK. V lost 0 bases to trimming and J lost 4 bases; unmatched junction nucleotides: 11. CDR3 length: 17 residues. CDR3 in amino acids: CASSQEGGRGFGYGYTF. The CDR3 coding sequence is TGTGCCAGCAGCCAAGAAGGGGGCAGGGGATTCGGCTATGGCTACACCTTC.

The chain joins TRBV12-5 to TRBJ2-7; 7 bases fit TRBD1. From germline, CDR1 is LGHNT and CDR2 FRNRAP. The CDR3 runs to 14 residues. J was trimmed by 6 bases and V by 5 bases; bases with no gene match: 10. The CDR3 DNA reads TGTGCTAGTGGTCCCTACAGGGGCTCCGGCGAGCAGTACTTC. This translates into CASGPYRGSGEQYF. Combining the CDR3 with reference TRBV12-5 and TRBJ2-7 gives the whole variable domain DARVTQTPRHKVTEMGQEVTMRCQPILGHNTVFWYRQTMMQGLELLAYFRNRAPLDDSGMPKDRFSAEMPDATLATLKIQPSEPRDSAVYFCASGPYRGSGEQYFGPGTRLTVT.

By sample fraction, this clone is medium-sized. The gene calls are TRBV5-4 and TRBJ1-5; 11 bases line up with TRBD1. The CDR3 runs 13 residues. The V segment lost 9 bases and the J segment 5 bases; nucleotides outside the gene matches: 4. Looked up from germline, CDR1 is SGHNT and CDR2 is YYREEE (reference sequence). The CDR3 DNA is TGTGCCACGGGACAGGGGGGGGATCAGCCCCAGCATTTT. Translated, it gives CATGQGGDQPQHF.

The CDR3 nucleotides read TGTGCCAGCAGCCCGCTTCAGGTCCACACAGATACGCAGTATTTT. Its translation: CASSPLQVHTDTQYF. The chain is built from TRBV4-2 and TRBJ2-3; D call uncertain. CDR1 and CDR2 (germline): LGHNA, YNFKEQ. Trimming took 4 bases from V and 2 from J, leaving 13 bases between them. CDR3 size: 15 residues.

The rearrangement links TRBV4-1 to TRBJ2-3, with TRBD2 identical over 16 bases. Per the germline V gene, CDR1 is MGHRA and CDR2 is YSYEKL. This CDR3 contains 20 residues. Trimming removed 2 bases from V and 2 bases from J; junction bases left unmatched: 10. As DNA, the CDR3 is TGCGCCAGCAGCCAAAGCCCCTTAGGGACTAGCGGGGGGGTCACAGATACGCAGTATTTT. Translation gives CASSQSPLGTSGGVTDTQYF.

The CDR3 coding sequence is TGTGCCAGCAGCACGCAGACAGGCGAAGAGACCCAGTACTTC. This encodes CASSTQTGEETQYF. J is TRBJ2-5 and V is TRBV7-2, with D tentatively TRBD1 (6 bases). Trimming stripped 5 bases from V and 3 bases from J, with 13 bases between. This CDR3 contains 14 residues. CDR1 is SGHTA and CDR2 is FQGNSA in the germline V gene.

The CDR3 here is CASSQDRGVKRPQHF. The CDR3 nucleotides read TGCGCCAGCAGCCAAGATCGAGGGGTTAAGAGGCCCCAGCATTTT. This chain connects TRBV4-1 to TRBJ1-5; perhaps TRBD1 as D (5 bases). CDR3 length: 15 residues. V was shortened by 0 bases and J by 9 bases, with 15 bases between the two germline ends. Germline CDR1 and CDR2: MGHRA and YSYEKL.

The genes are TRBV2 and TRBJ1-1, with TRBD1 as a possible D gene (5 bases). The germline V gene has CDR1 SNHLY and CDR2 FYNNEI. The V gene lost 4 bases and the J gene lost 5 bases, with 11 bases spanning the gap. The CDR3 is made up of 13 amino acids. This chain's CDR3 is CASSGTGGTEAFF. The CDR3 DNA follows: TGTGCCAGCAGTGGTACGGGGGGAACTGAAGCTTTCTTT. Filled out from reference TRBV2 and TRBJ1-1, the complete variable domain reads EPEVTQTPSHQVTQMGQEVILRCVPISNHLYFYWYRQILGQKVEFLVSFYNNEISEKSEIFDDQFSVERPDGSNFTLKIRSTKLEDSAMYFCASSGTGGTEAFFGQGTRLTVV.

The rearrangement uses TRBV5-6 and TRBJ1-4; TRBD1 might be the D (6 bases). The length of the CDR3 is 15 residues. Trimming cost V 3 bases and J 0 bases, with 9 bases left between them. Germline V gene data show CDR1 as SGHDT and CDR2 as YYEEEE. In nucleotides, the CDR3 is TGTGCCAGCAGCTACACAGGGCCAACTAATGAAAAACTGTTTTTT. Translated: CASSYTGPTNEKLFF.

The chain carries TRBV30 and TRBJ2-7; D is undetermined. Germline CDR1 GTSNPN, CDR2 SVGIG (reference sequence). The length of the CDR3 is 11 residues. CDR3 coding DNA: TGTGCAGGTGTGTTGGGTTACGAGCAGTACTTC. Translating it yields CAGVLGYEQYF.